These 2 T cell receptor beta chains were sequenced from one sample in a study of T cell responses to AZD1222 COVID-19 vaccine. TCRdb's table, derived via immunoSEQ multiplex PCR, lists solely in-frame clones and lacks some. The top ten hold approximately 9.4% of the sample, which has some 120,000 clones, about 86% seen once. The sample here was peripheral blood, taken on day 0 of AZD1222 vaccination. The source is an adult in good health.

The V gene is TRBV7-2, the J gene TRBJ2-5, with D tentatively TRBD2 (6 bases). The CDR3 consists of 13 residues. V was trimmed by 1 base and J by 4 bases, leaving 7 bases between them. The germline gives CDR1 SGHTA, CDR2 FQGNSA. CDR3 bases: TGTGCCAGCAGCTTAGTGGGGGGAGAGACCCAGTACTTC. Protein: CASSLVGGETQYF.

As regards this clone: Other nucleotide sequences from this sample produce the same CDR3. The chain links TRBV18 to TRBJ1-6; 9 bases line up with TRBD1. The CDR3 length is 14 residues. Trimming at V came to 3 bases and at J to 7 bases, leaving 1 base not matched to a gene. Germline CDR1 and CDR2: KGHSH and LQKENI. The CDR3 DNA sequence: TGTGCCAGCTCACCGGGACAGGGCAATTCACCCCTCCACTTT. Translating gives CASSPGQGNSPLHF. Together with reference TRBV18 and TRBJ1-6, the CDR3 gives the full variable domain: NAGVMQNPRHLVRRRGQEARLRCSPMKGHSHVYWYRQLPEEGLKFMVYLQKENIIDESGMPKERFSAEFPKEGPSILRIQQVVRGDSAAYFCASSPGQGNSPLHFGNGTRLTVT.